Shown below are 21 T cell receptor beta chains from a single sample sequenced in a study of blood T cell repertoires in COVID-19. Using immunoSEQ multiplex PCR, the repertoire was profiled, and TCRdb retains in-frame clones only, with some absent. Of hundreds of thousands of clones in the sample, 85% to 90% were seen once. Sequenced sample: peripheral blood. These receptors were collected from a woman aged 50 to 65 with COVID-19, enrolled during active disease.

The rearrangement uses TRBV19 and TRBJ2-5; D remains ambiguous. V lost 1 base to trimming and J lost 9 bases, with 9 bases between them. The CDR3 length is 12 residues. Per germline, CDR1 LNHDA and CDR2 SQIVND (reference sequence). CDR3 nucleotide sequence: TGTGCCAGTAGTATAGGCAGGATTCCCCAGTACTTC. Translated, it gives CASSIGRIPQYF.

This chain links TRBV19 with TRBJ1-1; 7 bases agree with TRBD1. Germline assignment: CDR1 LNHDA and CDR2 SQIVND (reference sequence). The CDR3 contains 15 residues. V lost 1 base and J lost 4; bases outside the gene matches: 6. The CDR3 sequence is CASSIVGRGSTEAFF. DNA of the CDR3: TGTGCCAGTAGTATAGTTGGCAGGGGGAGCACTGAAGCTTTCTTT.

J is TRBJ2-7 and V is TRBV10-3, with 8 positions matching TRBD2. Losses at the gene ends were 6 bases for V and 0 bases for J; bases not matched to a gene: 4. This CDR3 is 14 amino acids long. Per the germline V gene, CDR1 is ENHRY and CDR2 is SYGVKD. The CDR3 protein is CAIRAGTSSYEQYF. CDR3 coding DNA: TGTGCCATCAGGGCCGGGACTAGCTCCTACGAGCAGTACTTC.

The chain employs TRBV27 and TRBJ1-6, with D perhaps TRBD1 (5 bases). The germline gives CDR1 MNHEY, CDR2 SMNVEV (reference sequence). V gave up 3 bases and J gave up 5 bases, with 14 bases separating them. The CDR3 covers 16 residues. CDR3 bases: TGTGCCAGCAGTTTTTCCCATGCAGGGAATAATTCACCCCTCCACTTT. Translated: CASSFSHAGNNSPLHF.

The chain couples TRBV4-3 to TRBJ1-1; D might be TRBD1 (5 bases). Germline-derived CDR1 and CDR2 are LGHNA and YSLEER. The CDR3 consists of 15 residues. Trimming removed 0 bases at V and 4 bases at J, with 12 bases between. CDR3 region: CASSQERDGRTEAFF. CDR3 sequence (DNA): TGCGCCAGCAGCCAAGAGCGGGACGGCCGCACTGAAGCTTTCTTT.

The chain couples TRBV6-2 or TRBV6-3 to TRBJ2-1, with D possibly TRBD1 on 6 matching bases. The CDR3 sequence is 15 residues long. Trimming removed 5 bases from V and 5 bases from J, with 16 bases in between. Germline V gene lookup returns CDR1 MNHEY and CDR2 SVGEGT. CDR3 residues: CASSLPRQANNEQFF. The CDR3 bases are TGTGCCAGCAGTCTACCTAGACAGGCGAACAATGAGCAGTTCTTC.

V and J are TRBV4-2 and TRBJ2-7, with TRBD1 matching 10 bases. Germline CDR1 and CDR2: LGHNA and YNFKEQ. CDR3 length: 16 residues. V was pared by 4 bases and J by 8 bases, with 14 bases of the junction left unmatched. The CDR3 DNA is TGTGCCAGCAGCCTCTCTTCCGGGACAGGGGTCTTAAAGCAGTACTTC. Translation gives CASSLSSGTGVLKQYF.

This clone was counted once. V gene TRBV29-1 combines with J gene TRBJ2-3; 9 bases agree with TRBD1. Germline V gene sequence: CDR1 SQVTM, CDR2 ANQGSEA. The CDR3 spans 13 residues. V was clipped by 7 bases and J by 6 bases; unmatched bases: 8. CDR3 in amino acids: CSAQQGATDTQYF. CDR3 bases: TGCAGCGCTCAACAGGGGGCAACGGATACGCAGTATTTT.

This chain links TRBV12-5 with TRBJ1-5; D not resolved. Germline CDR1 LGHNT, CDR2 FRNRAP. V lost 3 bases, J lost 4 bases, and 7 bases lay in between. This CDR3 is 13 amino acids long. CDR3: CASGLTENQPQHF. CDR3 in DNA: TGTGCTAGTGGTTTAACAGAGAATCAGCCCCAGCATTTT.

This sequence joins TRBV7-7 and TRBJ2-1; D remains unclear. CDR1 SSHAT and CDR2 FNYEAQ come from the germline V gene (reference sequence). Trimming shortened V by 5 bases and J by 2 bases, and 13 bases separated the two germline ends. The CDR3 runs 15 residues. The DNA of the CDR3 is TGTGCCAGCAGCCTTCTTTTGGAGACCTACAATGAGCAGTTCTTC. This translates into CASSLLLETYNEQFF.

The J gene is TRBJ2-7, the V gene TRBV3-1 (or the pseudogene TRBV3-2); D is ambiguous. The CDR3 sequence is 13 residues long. CDR1 is LGHDT, CDR2 YNNKEL, per germline (reference sequence). With 5 bases removed from V and 4 bases from J, the gap between germline ends came to 12 bases. The CDR3 region is CASSTSGSYEQYF. Written as DNA, the CDR3 is TGTGCCAGCAGCACCTCAGGTAGTTACGAGCAGTACTTC.

V gene TRBV7-3 combines with J gene TRBJ2-3; no clear D. The germline V gene encodes CDR1 SGHTA and CDR2 FQGTGA. Trimming took 5 bases from V and 3 from J, leaving 6 bases between them. There are 12 residues in the CDR3. This CDR3 reads CASSPQTDTQYF. The DNA for the CDR3 is TGTGCCAGCAGCCCGCAGACAGATACGCAGTATTTT.

This sequence joins TRBV29-1 and TRBJ2-2; D call uncertain. Germline V gene lookup returns CDR1 SQVTM and CDR2 ANQGSEA. The CDR3 totals 14 residues. V shed 5 bases and J shed 7 bases, with 17 bases lying between them. CDR3 residues: CSVPSARQLGELFF. For the CDR3, the DNA is TGCAGCGTTCCCAGTGCCCGACAACTCGGGGAGCTGTTTTTT.

This clone was detected once. V is TRBV9 and J is TRBJ2-7, with 11 bases identical to TRBD1. This CDR3 has 16 residues. V shed 0 bases and J 2 bases; nucleotides not matched to a gene: 4. CDR1 and CDR2 from the germline V gene are SGDLS and YYNGEE. CDR3 sequence reads: CASSVEVGQGAYEQYF. The CDR3 region has the DNA TGTGCCAGCAGCGTAGAGGTGGGACAGGGGGCCTACGAGCAGTACTTC.

The rearrangement joins TRBV9 to TRBJ2-2, with 10 bases fitting TRBD2. The junction had 10 bases not matched to a gene; V was cut back by 0 bases and J by 5 bases. Germline V gene lookup returns CDR1 SGDLS and CDR2 YYNGEE. The CDR3 is made up of 18 amino acids. CDR3 bases: TGTGCCAGCAGCGTAGAGCCTAGCGGGAGAGGAGGTACCGGGGAGCTGTTTTTT. As protein: CASSVEPSGRGGTGELFF.

The rearrangement links TRBV25-1 to TRBJ1-1; D not certain. Germline V lookup: CDR1 MGHDK, CDR2 SYGVNS. V lost 5 bases and J 8 bases, leaving 12 bases between the germline ends. The CDR3 length is 12 residues. Written as DNA, the CDR3 is TGTGCCAGCAGTTCCCTAACAGTGGAAGCTTTCTTT. This codes for CASSSLTVEAFF. Full variable domain (remainder filled in from reference TRBV25-1 and TRBJ1-1): EADIYQTPRYLVIGTGKKITLECSQTMGHDKMYWYQQDPGMELHLIHYSYGVNSTEKGDLSSESTVSRIRTEHFPLTLESARPSHTSQYLCASSSLTVEAFFGQGTRLTVV.

This sequence joins TRBV7-8 and TRBJ2-3, with a tentative D call TRBD2 (6 bases). The V and J ends lost 5 bases and 2 bases respectively, with 17 bases between them. Germline loops: CDR1 SGHVS, CDR2 FQNEAQ. This CDR3 contains 16 residues. Written as DNA, the CDR3 is TGTGCCAGCAGCACCAATGCGGGGACTTTCACAGATACGCAGTATTTT. The encoded protein is CASSTNAGTFTDTQYF.

The chain uses TRBV7-3 and TRBJ2-7; D is uncertain. Germline V lookup: CDR1 SGHTA, CDR2 FQGTGA. V was shortened by 5 bases and J by 0 bases, with 17 bases between the two germline ends. CDR3 length equals 16 residues. The chain's CDR3 is CASSPNHLVSSYEQYF. The DNA of the CDR3 is TGTGCCAGCAGCCCAAACCATTTGGTGAGCTCCTACGAGCAGTACTTC. Full variable domain (remainder filled in from reference TRBV7-3 and TRBJ2-7): GAGVSQTPSNKVTEKGKYVELRCDPISGHTALYWYRQSLGQGPEFLIYFQGTGAADDSGLPNDRFFAVRPEGSVSTLKIQRTERGDSAVYLCASSPNHLVSSYEQYFGPGTRLTVT.

There are a few counts of this clone. This chain links TRBV7-3 with TRBJ2-2, with D perhaps matching TRBD2 (5 bases). Trimming left V 2 bases short and J 6 bases short, with 13 bases between. This CDR3 region has 15 residues. The V gene's germline CDR1 is SGHTA and CDR2 FQGTGA. The CDR3 region has the DNA TGTGCCAGCAGCTTAGGAGGTGGGAGATCCGGGGAGCTGTTTTTT. Translated: CASSLGGGRSGELFF.

V is TRBV5-1 and J is TRBJ1-2, with TRBD1 matching over 7 bases. The V and J ends lost 0 bases and 4 bases, in that order; junction bases with no gene match: 0. Germline loops: CDR1 SGHRS, CDR2 YFSETQ. This CDR3 is 13 amino acids long. The CDR3 sequence: CASSLAGGYGYTF. The CDR3 nucleotides are TGCGCCAGCAGCTTGGCAGGGGGCTATGGCTACACCTTC.

The V and J genes are TRBV18 and TRBJ2-2, with a possible D match to TRBD1 (6 bases). In germline, CDR1 is KGHSH, CDR2 LQKENI. The germline V and J ends were trimmed by 4 bases and 0 bases, with 9 bases remaining between them. This CDR3 is 15 amino acids long. The CDR3 reads CASSQGVANTGELFF. CDR3 nucleotides: TGTGCCAGCTCACAGGGGGTCGCGAACACCGGGGAGCTGTTTTTT.